These T cell receptor beta chains were read from a single sample in a study of shared clonotypes between healthy human individuals. Data came from immunoSEQ multiplex PCR; TCRdb stores just in-frame clones and leaves some out. The top ten clones hold 0.39% of a sample with a few million clones, approximately 95% of them seen once. The material sequenced was naive CD4+ T cells from PBMCs. These receptor sequences come from a man younger than 35 in good health. Some clones in this sample may be carry-over from other donors' samples. The CDR3 runs from the conserved cysteine through the conserved F or W. D genes are given only for firm matches. Only part of the rows carry a size: once, few, many, or a class if the clone is expanded.

d_call: NA
v_call: TRBV11-2
j_call: TRBJ2-1
clone_size: NA
cdr3_length: 13
cdr3_nt: TGTGCCAGCAGCTTAGAGGTCTTCAATGAGCAGTTCTTC
cdr3_aa: CASSLEVFNEQFF

d_call: NA
v_call: TRBV5-6
j_call: TRBJ1-4
clone_size: NA
cdr3_length: 14
cdr3_nt: TGTGCCAGCAGCTTGGACAGGATGAATGAAAAACTGTTTTTT
cdr3_aa: CASSLDRMNEKLFF

d_call: TRBD1
v_call: TRBV2
j_call: TRBJ1-1
clone_size: NA
cdr3_length: 15
cdr3_nt: TGTGCCAGCACTATTGGACAGGGGATGGGCACTGAAGCTTTCTTT
cdr3_aa: CASTIGQGMGTEAFF

d_call: NA
v_call: TRBV2
j_call: TRBJ2-1
clone_size: NA
cdr3_length: 13
cdr3_nt: TGTGCCACCTCAGAACAGGGCTACAATGAGCAGTTCTTC
cdr3_aa: CATSEQGYNEQFF

d_call: TRBD2
v_call: TRBV11-2
j_call: TRBJ2-2
clone_size: NA
cdr3_length: 15
cdr3_nt: TGTGCCAGCAGCCGATCTAGCGGGAGTACCGGGGAGCTGTTTTTT
cdr3_aa: CASSRSSGSTGELFF

d_call: NA
v_call: TRBV25-1
j_call: TRBJ2-7
clone_size: NA
cdr3_length: 15
cdr3_nt: TGTGCCAGCAGTGAAGGGGCAGGGAAGCGCTACGAGCAGTACTTC
cdr3_aa: CASSEGAGKRYEQYF

d_call: NA
v_call: TRBV6-6
j_call: TRBJ2-1
clone_size: NA
cdr3_length: 11
cdr3_nt: TGTGCCAGCAGTCCTAGTGGTGAGCAGTTCTTC
cdr3_aa: CASSPSGEQFF

d_call: TRBD2
v_call: TRBV9
j_call: TRBJ2-4
clone_size: NA
cdr3_length: 16
cdr3_nt: TGTGCCAGCAGCCCGGGGGGGGCGGGGCCCGGAAACATTCAGTACTTC
cdr3_aa: CASSPGGAGPGNIQYF

d_call: NA
v_call: TRBV6-5
j_call: TRBJ2-3
clone_size: NA
cdr3_length: 12
cdr3_nt: TGTGCCAGCAGCCTTTCGGGAGATACGCAGTATTTT
cdr3_aa: CASSLSGDTQYF

d_call: TRBD2
v_call: TRBV11-3
j_call: TRBJ2-1
clone_size: NA
cdr3_length: 16
cdr3_nt: TGTGCCAGCAGCTTAGGGGGGACTATATCCTACAATGAGCAGTTCTTC
cdr3_aa: CASSLGGTISYNEQFF

d_call: NA
v_call: TRBV6-1
j_call: TRBJ1-3
clone_size: NA
cdr3_length: 14
cdr3_nt: TGTGCCAGCAGTGATGGCGGCTCTGGAAACACCATATATTTT
cdr3_aa: CASSDGGSGNTIYF

d_call: NA
v_call: TRBV19
j_call: TRBJ2-3
clone_size: NA
cdr3_length: 14
cdr3_nt: TGTGCCAGTAGTTGGGCAGGGCTGTCTGATACGCAGTATTTT
cdr3_aa: CASSWAGLSDTQYF

d_call: NA
v_call: TRBV11-2
j_call: TRBJ1-2
clone_size: NA
cdr3_length: 17
cdr3_nt: TGTGCCAGCAGCCTGACACTGTTAGGGGGGTGGGACTATGGCTACACCTTC
cdr3_aa: CASSLTLLGGWDYGYTF

d_call: TRBD2
v_call: TRBV7-9
j_call: TRBJ2-1
clone_size: NA
cdr3_length: 18
cdr3_nt: TGTGCCAGCAGCACTAGCGGGAGGGCCTTGGGCTCCTACAATGAGCAGTTCTTC
cdr3_aa: CASSTSGRALGSYNEQFF

d_call: TRBD2
v_call: TRBV11-2
j_call: TRBJ2-3
clone_size: NA
cdr3_length: 18
cdr3_nt: TGTGCCAGCAGCCACCATCTCACTAGCGGGGTAACGACAGATACGCAGTATTTT
cdr3_aa: CASSHHLTSGVTTDTQYF

d_call: NA
v_call: TRBV19
j_call: TRBJ2-7
clone_size: NA
cdr3_length: 14
cdr3_nt: TGTGCCAGTAGTAGGGCGGGACTTTCCTACGAGCAGTACTTC
cdr3_aa: CASSRAGLSYEQYF

d_call: NA
v_call: TRBV5-1
j_call: TRBJ1-1
clone_size: NA
cdr3_length: 16
cdr3_nt: TGCGCCAGCAGCTTGGCTAGGGGATCCCGGGCCCCTGAAGCTTTCTTT
cdr3_aa: CASSLARGSRAPEAFF

d_call: NA
v_call: TRBV11-2
j_call: TRBJ1-2
clone_size: NA
cdr3_length: 12
cdr3_nt: TGTGCCAGCAGCTTAGGGAGCTATGGCTACACCTTC
cdr3_aa: CASSLGSYGYTF

d_call: TRBD2
v_call: TRBV5-5
j_call: TRBJ2-1
clone_size: NA
cdr3_length: 15
cdr3_nt: TGTGCCAGCAGCTTGGCTAGCGGAGGCGTCAATGAGCAGTTCTTC
cdr3_aa: CASSLASGGVNEQFF

d_call: TRBD1
v_call: TRBV19
j_call: TRBJ1-2
clone_size: once
cdr3_length: 16
cdr3_nt: TGTGCCAGTAGTACGGGCGGGACAGGGGTTAACTATGGCTACACCTTC
cdr3_aa: CASSTGGTGVNYGYTF

d_call: NA
v_call: TRBV5-8
j_call: TRBJ1-2
clone_size: NA
cdr3_length: 14
cdr3_nt: TGTGCCAGCAGCCCTCGGACGGTTGCCTATGGCTACACCTTC
cdr3_aa: CASSPRTVAYGYTF

d_call: TRBD2
v_call: TRBV10-3
j_call: TRBJ2-1
clone_size: NA
cdr3_length: 17
cdr3_nt: TGTGCCATCAGTGCCTCGGGATTTCACCGGACTAGCTATGAGCAGTTCTTC
cdr3_aa: CAISASGFHRTSYEQFF

d_call: TRBD1
v_call: TRBV29-1
j_call: TRBJ2-7
clone_size: NA
cdr3_length: 15
cdr3_nt: TGCAGCGTTGGACTTTTGAGGACAGGGACCTACGAGCAGTACTTC
cdr3_aa: CSVGLLRTGTYEQYF

d_call: TRBD1
v_call: TRBV5-1
j_call: TRBJ2-7
clone_size: NA
cdr3_length: 17
cdr3_nt: TGCGCCAGCAGCTTAGGCGGGACCGGGACAGGGGCCTACGAGCAGTACTTC
cdr3_aa: CASSLGGTGTGAYEQYF

d_call: NA
v_call: TRBV19
j_call: TRBJ2-1
clone_size: NA
cdr3_length: 14
cdr3_nt: TGTGCCAGTAGTAGGGGGACGGAGTACAATGAGCAGTTCTTC
cdr3_aa: CASSRGTEYNEQFF

d_call: NA
v_call: TRBV2
j_call: TRBJ2-6
clone_size: NA
cdr3_length: 13
cdr3_nt: TGTGCCAGCCGGGTCTCTGGGGCCAACGTCCTGACTTTC
cdr3_aa: CASRVSGANVLTF

d_call: TRBD1
v_call: TRBV6-1
j_call: TRBJ1-4
clone_size: few
cdr3_length: 13
cdr3_nt: TGTGCCAGCAGTGGGACAGGGGAGGAAAAACTGTTTTTT
cdr3_aa: CASSGTGEEKLFF

d_call: TRBD1
v_call: TRBV30
j_call: TRBJ1-2
clone_size: NA
cdr3_length: 13
cdr3_nt: TGTGCCTGGAGTGTACTCAAGGGGGCGGGCTACACCTTC
cdr3_aa: CAWSVLKGAGYTF

d_call: NA
v_call: TRBV7-8
j_call: TRBJ1-5
clone_size: NA
cdr3_length: 13
cdr3_nt: TGTGCCAGCAGCTTCTCCCTAAATCAGCCCCAGCATTTT
cdr3_aa: CASSFSLNQPQHF

d_call: TRBD1
v_call: TRBV5-1
j_call: TRBJ2-5
clone_size: NA
cdr3_length: 14
cdr3_nt: TGCGCCAGCAGCATTCCGGGACAGGGGGCGAAGCAGTACTTC
cdr3_aa: CASSIPGQGAKQYF

d_call: TRBD1
v_call: TRBV28
j_call: TRBJ1-5
clone_size: NA
cdr3_length: 15
cdr3_nt: TGTGCCAGCAGTTTACCCGGACAGGGCAATCAGCCCCAGCATTTT
cdr3_aa: CASSLPGQGNQPQHF

d_call: NA
v_call: TRBV2
j_call: TRBJ1-1
clone_size: NA
cdr3_length: 16
cdr3_nt: TGTGCCAGCAGTAGCGGCAAGGGGAATTGGCACACTGAAGCTTTCTTT
cdr3_aa: CASSSGKGNWHTEAFF

d_call: TRBD2
v_call: TRBV27
j_call: TRBJ2-2
clone_size: NA
cdr3_length: 15
cdr3_nt: TGTGCCAGCAGTTTACCGGCTAGCGGGACCGGGGAGCTGTTTTTT
cdr3_aa: CASSLPASGTGELFF

d_call: NA
v_call: TRBV11-3
j_call: TRBJ2-3
clone_size: NA
cdr3_length: 13
cdr3_nt: TGTGCCAGCAGCTTAGGTCTCAATCCATCGCAGTATTTT
cdr3_aa: CASSLGLNPSQYF

d_call: NA
v_call: TRBV5-1
j_call: TRBJ2-7
clone_size: NA
cdr3_length: 14
cdr3_nt: TGCGCCAGCAGCTTGGGTGCAGCCAGCTACGAGCAGTACTTC
cdr3_aa: CASSLGAASYEQYF

d_call: NA
v_call: TRBV7-7
j_call: TRBJ2-3
clone_size: NA
cdr3_length: 15
cdr3_nt: TGTGCCAGCAGCCTCACCGGGACTAGCACAGATACGCAGTATTTT
cdr3_aa: CASSLTGTSTDTQYF

d_call: NA
v_call: TRBV27
j_call: TRBJ1-5
clone_size: once
cdr3_length: 14
cdr3_nt: TGTGCCAGCAGTCCCCGGACAGTCTCGCAGCCCCAGCATTTT
cdr3_aa: CASSPRTVSQPQHF

d_call: TRBD1
v_call: TRBV9
j_call: TRBJ1-2
clone_size: NA
cdr3_length: 15
cdr3_nt: TGTGCCAGCAGCGGGCGGGGACAGGGGTTCGATGGCTACACCTTC
cdr3_aa: CASSGRGQGFDGYTF

d_call: NA
v_call: TRBV10-3
j_call: TRBJ2-5
clone_size: NA
cdr3_length: 12
cdr3_nt: TGTGCCATCAGCCCGGGGGTGGAGACCCAGTACTTC
cdr3_aa: CAISPGVETQYF

d_call: NA
v_call: TRBV9
j_call: TRBJ1-1
clone_size: NA
cdr3_length: 15
cdr3_nt: TGTGCCAGCAGCGGGGACGCCCTCCAGGACACTGAAGCTTTCTTT
cdr3_aa: CASSGDALQDTEAFF

d_call: TRBD1
v_call: TRBV28
j_call: TRBJ1-5
clone_size: NA
cdr3_length: 15
cdr3_nt: TGTGCCAGCAGTTTAGGGACAGGGGGCCCTCAGCCCCAGCATTTT
cdr3_aa: CASSLGTGGPQPQHF

d_call: TRBD1
v_call: TRBV28
j_call: TRBJ1-6
clone_size: NA
cdr3_length: 15
cdr3_nt: TGTGCCAGCAGTGTCCGACAGGGGACCGGTTCACCCCTCCACTTT
cdr3_aa: CASSVRQGTGSPLHF

d_call: NA
v_call: TRBV28
j_call: TRBJ1-5
clone_size: NA
cdr3_length: 15
cdr3_nt: TGTGCCAGCAGTTTGGGGGGCGGGGTAGTCGGCCCCCAGCATTTT
cdr3_aa: CASSLGGGVVGPQHF

d_call: NA
v_call: TRBV15
j_call: TRBJ2-5
clone_size: NA
cdr3_length: 16
cdr3_nt: TGTGCCACCAGCAGTGGTAAGAAGGGGCACCAAGAGACCCAGTACTTC
cdr3_aa: CATSSGKKGHQETQYF

d_call: NA
v_call: TRBV4-1
j_call: TRBJ2-1
clone_size: NA
cdr3_length: 14
cdr3_nt: TGCGCCAGCAGCCAAGGCCGGGGTTGGGATGAGCAGTTCTTC
cdr3_aa: CASSQGRGWDEQFF

d_call: NA
v_call: TRBV5-5
j_call: TRBJ1-2
clone_size: NA
cdr3_length: 15
cdr3_nt: TGTGCCAGCAGCTTGGGGCAGCCCAGGAGAATGGGCTACACCTTC
cdr3_aa: CASSLGQPRRMGYTF

d_call: TRBD1
v_call: TRBV5-1
j_call: TRBJ2-5
clone_size: NA
cdr3_length: 15
cdr3_nt: TGCGCCAGCAGCTTGGCCGGACAGGGGCGGGAGACCCAGTACTTC
cdr3_aa: CASSLAGQGRETQYF

d_call: NA
v_call: TRBV30
j_call: TRBJ1-3
clone_size: NA
cdr3_length: 12
cdr3_nt: TGTGCCCAACAGGGCGCGGTAGACACCATATATTTT
cdr3_aa: CAQQGAVDTIYF

d_call: NA
v_call: TRBV30
j_call: TRBJ2-2
clone_size: NA
cdr3_length: 14
cdr3_nt: TGTGCCTGGAGTGTACGGGCTGGAGGCGGGGAGCTGTTTTTT
cdr3_aa: CAWSVRAGGGELFF

d_call: TRBD2
v_call: TRBV28
j_call: TRBJ2-5
clone_size: NA
cdr3_length: 13
cdr3_nt: TGTGCCAGCGGGGTAGCGGGAGAGGAGACCCAGTACTTC
cdr3_aa: CASGVAGEETQYF

d_call: NA
v_call: TRBV7-9
j_call: TRBJ1-4
clone_size: NA
cdr3_length: 15
cdr3_nt: TGTGCCAGCAGCCCCGAGGGGGGGCTGGATGAAAAACTGTTTTTT
cdr3_aa: CASSPEGGLDEKLFF

d_call: TRBD2
v_call: TRBV11-3
j_call: TRBJ2-1
clone_size: NA
cdr3_length: 16
cdr3_nt: TGTGCCAGCAGCTTAGGGACTAGCGGGATAGGGGATGAGCAGTTCTTC
cdr3_aa: CASSLGTSGIGDEQFF

d_call: TRBD2
v_call: TRBV6-5
j_call: TRBJ2-7
clone_size: NA
cdr3_length: 14
cdr3_nt: TGTGCCAGCAGCTCGGGACTAGCGGCCTACGAGCAGTACTTC
cdr3_aa: CASSSGLAAYEQYF

d_call: TRBD1
v_call: TRBV28
j_call: TRBJ1-4
clone_size: NA
cdr3_length: 15
cdr3_nt: TGTGCCAGCAGTGCCGGGACAGCAACTAATGAAAAACTGTTTTTT
cdr3_aa: CASSAGTATNEKLFF

d_call: NA
v_call: TRBV20-1
j_call: TRBJ2-7
clone_size: NA
cdr3_length: 11
cdr3_nt: TGCAGTGCCGACTATTCCTACGAGCAGTACTTC
cdr3_aa: CSADYSYEQYF